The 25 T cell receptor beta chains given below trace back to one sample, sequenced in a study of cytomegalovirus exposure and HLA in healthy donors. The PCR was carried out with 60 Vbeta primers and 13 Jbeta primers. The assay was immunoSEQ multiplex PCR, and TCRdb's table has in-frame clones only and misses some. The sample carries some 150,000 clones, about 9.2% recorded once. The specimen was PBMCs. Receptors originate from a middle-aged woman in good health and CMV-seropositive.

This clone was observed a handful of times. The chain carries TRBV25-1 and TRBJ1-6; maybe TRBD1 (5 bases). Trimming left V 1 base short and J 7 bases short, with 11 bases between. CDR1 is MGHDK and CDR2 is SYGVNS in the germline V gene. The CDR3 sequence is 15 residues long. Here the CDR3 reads CASSELPGGNSPLHF. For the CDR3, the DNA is TGTGCCAGCAGTGAATTACCTGGGGGGAATTCACCCCTCCACTTT.

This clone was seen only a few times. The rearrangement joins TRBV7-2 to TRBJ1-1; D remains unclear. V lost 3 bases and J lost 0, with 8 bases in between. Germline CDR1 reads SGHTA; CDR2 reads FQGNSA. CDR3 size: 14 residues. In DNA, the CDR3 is TGTGCCAGCAGCTTTGCAGGCGTGAACACTGAAGCTTTCTTT. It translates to CASSFAGVNTEAFF.

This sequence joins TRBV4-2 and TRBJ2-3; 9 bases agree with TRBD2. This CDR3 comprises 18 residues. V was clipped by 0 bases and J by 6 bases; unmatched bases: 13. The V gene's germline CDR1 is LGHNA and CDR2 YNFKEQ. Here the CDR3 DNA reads TGTGCCAGCAGCCAAGATCCACGGGGAGCGGGGGGATTGGATACGCAGTATTTT. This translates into CASSQDPRGAGGLDTQYF.

This CDR3 is CASSSNLGTGETDTQYF. As DNA, the CDR3 is TGTGCCAGCTCATCCAACCTCGGGACAGGGGAAACAGATACGCAGTATTTT. The rearrangement links TRBV18 to TRBJ2-3; TRBD1 agrees at 10 bases. The CDR3 sequence is 17 residues long. Germline V gene data show CDR1 as KGHSH and CDR2 as LQKENI. Germline trimming cut 5 bases from V and 3 bases from J; bases unmatched to any gene: 11.

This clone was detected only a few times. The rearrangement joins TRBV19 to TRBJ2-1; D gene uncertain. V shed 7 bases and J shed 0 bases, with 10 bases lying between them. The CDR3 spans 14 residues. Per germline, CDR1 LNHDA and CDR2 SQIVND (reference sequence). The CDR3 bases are TGTGCCAGTAAAGTCTGGAGCTCCTACAATGAGCAGTTCTTC. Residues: CASKVWSSYNEQFF.

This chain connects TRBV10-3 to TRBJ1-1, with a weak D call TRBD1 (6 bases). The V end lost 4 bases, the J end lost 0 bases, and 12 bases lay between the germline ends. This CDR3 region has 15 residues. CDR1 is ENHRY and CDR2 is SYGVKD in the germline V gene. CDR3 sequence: CAISVSDSLNTEAFF. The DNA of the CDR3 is TGTGCCATCAGTGTTTCGGACAGCTTGAACACTGAAGCTTTCTTT.

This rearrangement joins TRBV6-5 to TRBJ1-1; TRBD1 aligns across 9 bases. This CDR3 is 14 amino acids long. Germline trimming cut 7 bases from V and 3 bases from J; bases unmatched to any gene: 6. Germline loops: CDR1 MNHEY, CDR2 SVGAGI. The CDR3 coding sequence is TGTGCCAGCACGGAGGACAGGGGCGACACTGAAGCTTTCTTT. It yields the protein CASTEDRGDTEAFF.

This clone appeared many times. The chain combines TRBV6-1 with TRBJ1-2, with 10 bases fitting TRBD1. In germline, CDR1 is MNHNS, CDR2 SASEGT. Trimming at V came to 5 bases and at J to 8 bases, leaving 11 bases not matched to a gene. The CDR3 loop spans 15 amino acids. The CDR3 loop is CASSPPGTGVRGYTF. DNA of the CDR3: TGTGCCAGCAGTCCCCCAGGGACAGGGGTTAGAGGCTACACCTTC.

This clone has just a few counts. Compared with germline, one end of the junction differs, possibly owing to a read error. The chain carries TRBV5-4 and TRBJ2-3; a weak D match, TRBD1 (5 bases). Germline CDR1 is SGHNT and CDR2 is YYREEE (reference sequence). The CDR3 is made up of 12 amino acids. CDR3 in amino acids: CASSFEGAGLLF. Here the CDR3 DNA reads TGTGCCAGCAGCTTCGAAGGGGCTGGCCTTCTTTTT. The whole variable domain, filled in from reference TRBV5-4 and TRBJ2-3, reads ETGVTQSPTHLIKTRGQQVTLRCSSQSGHNTVSWYQQALGQGPQFIFQYYREEENGRGNFPPRFSGLQFPNYSSELNVNALELDDSALYLCASSFEGAGLLFGPGTRLTVL.

The CDR3, as DNA: TGTGCCAGTAGTCAAGACAGGGGACGGGATAATTCACCCCTCCACTTT. It translates to CASSQDRGRDNSPLHF. V is TRBV19 and J is TRBJ1-6, with 8 bases that match TRBD1. The V gene's germline CDR1 is LNHDA and CDR2 SQIVND (reference sequence). The CDR3 sequence is 16 residues long. The V and J ends lost 5 bases and 5 bases, in that order; junction bases with no gene match: 8.

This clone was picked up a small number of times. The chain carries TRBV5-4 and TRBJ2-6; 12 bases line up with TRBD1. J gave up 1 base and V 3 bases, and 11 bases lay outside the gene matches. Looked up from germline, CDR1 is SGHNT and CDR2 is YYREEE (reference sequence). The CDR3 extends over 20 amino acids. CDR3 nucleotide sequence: TGTGCCAGCAGCTCCAGGTCCGGGACAGGGGGCTTGTCTGGGGCCAACGTCCTGACTTTC. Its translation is CASSSRSGTGGLSGANVLTF.

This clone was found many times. CDR3 region: CASSLIPGDTQYF. The CDR3 DNA follows: TGTGCCAGCAGTTTAATCCCGGGGGATACGCAGTATTTT. The chain has TRBV27 and TRBJ2-3, with D possibly matching TRBD2 (5 bases). V was pared by 2 bases and J by 6 bases, with 9 bases between. CDR3 length: 13 amino acids. Germline CDR1 reads MNHEY; CDR2 reads SMNVEV (reference sequence).

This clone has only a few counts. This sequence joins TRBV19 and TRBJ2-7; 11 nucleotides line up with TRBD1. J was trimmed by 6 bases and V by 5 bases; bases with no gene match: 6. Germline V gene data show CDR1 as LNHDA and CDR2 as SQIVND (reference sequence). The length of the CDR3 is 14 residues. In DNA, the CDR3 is TGTGCCAGTAGTTACGGGACAGGGGGAGGCGAGCAGTACTTC. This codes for CASSYGTGGGEQYF.

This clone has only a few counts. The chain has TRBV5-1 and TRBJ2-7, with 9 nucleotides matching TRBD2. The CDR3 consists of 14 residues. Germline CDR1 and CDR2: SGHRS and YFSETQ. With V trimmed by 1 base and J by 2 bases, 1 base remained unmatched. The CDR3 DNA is TGCGCCAGCAGCTTGATAGCGGGGGCCTACGAGCAGTACTTC. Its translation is CASSLIAGAYEQYF. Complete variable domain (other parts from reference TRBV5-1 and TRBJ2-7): KAGVTQTPRYLIKTRGQQVTLSCSPISGHRSVSWYQQTPGQGLQFLFEYFSETQRNKGNFPGRFSGRQFSNSRSEMNVSTLELGDSALYLCASSLIAGAYEQYFGPGTRLTVT.

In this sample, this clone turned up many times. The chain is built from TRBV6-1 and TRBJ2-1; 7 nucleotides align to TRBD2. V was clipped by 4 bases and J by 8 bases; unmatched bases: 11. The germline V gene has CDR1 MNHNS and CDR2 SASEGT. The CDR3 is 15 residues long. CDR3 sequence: CASSGVTSLLDEQFF. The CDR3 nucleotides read TGTGCCAGCAGTGGTGTGACTAGCCTCCTAGATGAGCAGTTCTTC.

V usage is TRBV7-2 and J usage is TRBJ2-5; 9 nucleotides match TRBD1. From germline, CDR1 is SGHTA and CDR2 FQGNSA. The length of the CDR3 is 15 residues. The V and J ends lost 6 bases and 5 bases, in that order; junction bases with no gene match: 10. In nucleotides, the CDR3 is TGTGCCAGCAGGTCCGACAGGGGGTTAGATGAGACCCAGTACTTC. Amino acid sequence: CASRSDRGLDETQYF.

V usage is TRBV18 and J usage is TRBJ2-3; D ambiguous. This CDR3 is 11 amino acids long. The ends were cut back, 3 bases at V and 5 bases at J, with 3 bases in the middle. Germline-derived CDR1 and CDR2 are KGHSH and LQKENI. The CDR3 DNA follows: TGTGCCAGCTCACCCCAAGATACGCAGTATTTT. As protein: CASSPQDTQYF.

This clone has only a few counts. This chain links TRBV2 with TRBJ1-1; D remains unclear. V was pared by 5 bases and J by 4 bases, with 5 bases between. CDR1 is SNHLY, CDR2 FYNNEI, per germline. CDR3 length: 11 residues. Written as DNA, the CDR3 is TGTGCCAGCAGTCTCTTCACTGAAGCTTTCTTT. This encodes CASSLFTEAFF. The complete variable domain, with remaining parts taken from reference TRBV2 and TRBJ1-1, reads EPEVTQTPSHQVTQMGQEVILRCVPISNHLYFYWYRQILGQKVEFLVSFYNNEISEKSEIFDDQFSVERPDGSNFTLKIRSTKLEDSAMYFCASSLFTEAFFGQGTRLTVV.

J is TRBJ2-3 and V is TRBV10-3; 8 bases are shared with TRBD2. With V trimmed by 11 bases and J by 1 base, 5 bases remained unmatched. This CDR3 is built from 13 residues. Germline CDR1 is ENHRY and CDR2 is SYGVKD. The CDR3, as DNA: TGTGCCTCCCTCGGGGGGGGCACAGATACGCAGTATTTT. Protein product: CASLGGGTDTQYF.

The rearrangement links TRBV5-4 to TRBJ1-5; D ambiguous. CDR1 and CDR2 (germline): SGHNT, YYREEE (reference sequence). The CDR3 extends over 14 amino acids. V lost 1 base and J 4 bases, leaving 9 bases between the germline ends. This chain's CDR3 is CASSLSPGNQPQHF. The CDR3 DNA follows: TGTGCCAGCAGCTTGAGTCCGGGTAATCAGCCCCAGCATTTT. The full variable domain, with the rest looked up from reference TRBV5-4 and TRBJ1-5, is ETGVTQSPTHLIKTRGQQVTLRCSSQSGHNTVSWYQQALGQGPQFIFQYYREEENGRGNFPPRFSGLQFPNYSSELNVNALELDDSALYLCASSLSPGNQPQHFGDGTRLSIL.

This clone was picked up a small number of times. The CDR3 nucleotides read TGCGCCAGCAGCTTGGGAGCTGGACAGGGGTTCTACGAGCAGTACTTC. Amino acids: CASSLGAGQGFYEQYF. This chain links TRBV5-1 with TRBJ2-7; TRBD1 matches 9 bases. J was trimmed by 3 bases and V by 0 bases; bases with no gene match: 7. Germline CDR1 reads SGHRS; CDR2 reads YFSETQ. The CDR3 contains 16 residues.

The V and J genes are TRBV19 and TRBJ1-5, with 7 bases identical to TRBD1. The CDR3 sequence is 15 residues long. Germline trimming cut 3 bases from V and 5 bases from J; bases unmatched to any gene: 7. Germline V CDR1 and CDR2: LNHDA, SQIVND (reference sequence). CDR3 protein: CASSIRDSTYQPQHF. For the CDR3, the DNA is TGTGCCAGTAGTATTAGGGACAGTACGTATCAGCCCCAGCATTTT.

This chain's CDR3 is CASSVGDRVPNEQYF. The CDR3 DNA follows: TGTGCCAGCAGCGTAGGGGACAGGGTTCCCAACGAGCAGTACTTC. The chain recombines TRBV9 with TRBJ2-7; TRBD1 agrees at 9 bases. V lost 0 bases to trimming and J lost 5 bases; unmatched junction nucleotides: 6. Germline CDR1 and CDR2: SGDLS and YYNGEE. The CDR3 extends over 15 amino acids. Full variable domain (missing parts from reference TRBV9 and TRBJ2-7): DSGVTQTPKHLITATGQRVTLRCSPRSGDLSVYWYQQSLDQGLQFLIQYYNGEERAKGNILERFSAQQFPDLHSELNLSSLELGDSALYFCASSVGDRVPNEQYFGPGTRLTVT.

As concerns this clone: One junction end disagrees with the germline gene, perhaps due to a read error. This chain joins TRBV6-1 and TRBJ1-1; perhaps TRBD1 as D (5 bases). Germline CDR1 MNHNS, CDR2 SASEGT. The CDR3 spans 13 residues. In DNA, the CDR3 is TGTGCCAGCAGAGAGCATACGGACACTGAAGCTTCCTTT. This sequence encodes CASREHTDTEASF.

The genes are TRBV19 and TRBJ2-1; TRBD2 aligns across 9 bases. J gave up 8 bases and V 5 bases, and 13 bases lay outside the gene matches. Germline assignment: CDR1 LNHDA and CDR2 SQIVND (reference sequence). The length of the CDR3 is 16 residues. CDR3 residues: CASSAVGTSLMYEQFF. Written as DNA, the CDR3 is TGTGCCAGTAGTGCGGTCGGGACTAGCCTTATGTATGAGCAGTTCTTC.